Listed here is a single TCR beta chain. What it binds is unknown. This CDR3 contains 16 residues. With 0 bases clipped from V and 2 bases from J, the junction kept 5 bases outside the gene matches. Per germline, CDR1 LGHNA and CDR2 YSLEER. The record originates from a study of T cells after yellow fever vaccination. About the research overall: In the case of low-cell-number fractions, SMART-Seq v4 Ultra Low Input was used for preparation. Points from the study as a whole: Booster samples showed a return of most primary-vaccination clones (roughly 96% CD4, 88% CD8).

TCRdb analysed the 5' RACE reads with MiXCR anew, one entry per CDR3 protein. Here the sample spans approximately 330,000 distinct CDR3 sequences, around 13% being singletons. This specimen consisted of CD4+ T cells sorted from PBMCs, obtained 15 days after the yellow fever booster vaccination. The TCR originated in a man between 18 and 35 years old who received the YFV17D yellow fever vaccine. This sequence joins TRBV4-3 and TRBJ2-3, with 7 bases lining up with TRBD2. The CDR3 spells CASSQDMRGYTDTQYF. CDR3 nucleotides: TGCGCCAGCAGCCAAGATATGCGGGGGTACACAGATACGCAGTATTTT.